This TCR beta chain was recorded in a study of T cell repertoires in cytomegalovirus infection. Whole-study context: Public TCR beta signature analysis indicated the presence of both CMV infection and matching HLA type. The study's findings and limits: Totalled public TCR beta family frequency picked out people who carried CMV plus the relevant HLA.

The V gene lost 4 bases and the J gene lost 6 bases, with 16 bases spanning the gap. The CDR3 length is 13 residues. CDR1 is DFQATT, CDR2 SNEGSKA, per germline (reference sequence). About this clonotype itself: The target antigen is unknown.

TCRdb re-analysed the reads in MiXCR, keeping a single row per CDR3 protein. The sample yields about 320,000 distinct CDR3 sequences, over 7.5% seen once. The clonotype originates from a human donor in good health (CMV status not recorded). Some clones in this sample may be carry-over from other donors' samples. The sample was PBMCs. The chain joins TRBV20-1 to TRBJ2-7; possible D gene TRBD2, 5 bases. CDR3 protein: CSATAATVGEQYF. CDR3 DNA sequence: TGCAGTGCTACAGCGGCCACCGTGGGCGAGCAGTACTTC.